One and the same sample provided the 18 T cell receptor beta chains below, sequenced in a study of blood T cell repertoires in COVID-19. The table came from immunoSEQ multiplex PCR; TCRdb's copy has only in-frame clones and leaves some out. Among approximately 400,000 clones, 88% were seen once, and the ten largest hold 0.9% to 1.5%. The material sequenced was PBMCs or T cells enriched from blood (not recorded which). The receptors here all came from a woman between 18 and 29 years old who had recovered from COVID-19.

The V gene is TRBV28, the J gene TRBJ1-2, with 11 bases matching TRBD1. Unmatched junction bases numbered 3, after V lost 6 bases and J lost 6 bases. The CDR3 is made up of 13 amino acids. The germline gives CDR1 MDHEN, CDR2 SYDVKM. The CDR3 bases are TGTGCCAGCAGACGGACAGGGGGCGATGGCTACACCTTC. Translation gives CASRRTGGDGYTF.

V gene TRBV5-4 combines with J gene TRBJ2-2; 8 bases map to TRBD1. This CDR3 is 14 amino acids long. V trimming: 5 bases; J trimming: 3 bases; junction bases outside the gene matches: 3. Germline V gene lookup returns CDR1 SGHNT and CDR2 YYREEE (reference sequence). CDR3 bases: TGTGCCAGCAGGGACAGGGCGCACACCGGGGAGCTGTTTTTT. Translated, it gives CASRDRAHTGELFF. The full variable domain, with the rest looked up from reference TRBV5-4 and TRBJ2-2, is ETGVTQSPTHLIKTRGQQVTLRCSSQSGHNTVSWYQQALGQGPQFIFQYYREEENGRGNFPPRFSGLQFPNYSSELNVNALELDDSALYLCASRDRAHTGELFFGEGSRLTVL.

This clone has more than one count but fewer than ten. The rearrangement uses TRBV27 and TRBJ1-2; TRBD1 aligns across 10 bases. CDR1 is MNHEY and CDR2 is SMNVEV in the germline V gene (reference sequence). This CDR3 contains 13 residues. Losses at the gene ends were 5 bases for V and 7 bases for J; bases not matched to a gene: 4. The CDR3 region has the DNA TGTGCCAGCAGTCCGGGGACAGGGGTTGGCTACACCTTC. Translation: CASSPGTGVGYTF.

The gene calls are TRBV9 and TRBJ1-4, with 7 bases matching TRBD1. The V gene end was trimmed by 0 bases and the J gene end by 7 bases; junction bases not matched to a gene: 3. CDR3 length: 14 residues. Germline loops: CDR1 SGDLS, CDR2 YYNGEE. This CDR3 is CASSVGQGSEKLFF. DNA of the CDR3: TGTGCCAGCAGCGTAGGACAGGGATCTGAAAAACTGTTTTTT.

This clone was detected a few times. The CDR3 DNA reads TGTGCCAGTAGTTCGGCAGGGAACACCGGGGAGCTGTTTTTT. This gives the protein CASSSAGNTGELFF. The chain carries TRBV19 and TRBJ2-2, with D hard to call. V was pared by 5 bases and J by 1 base, with 8 bases between. This CDR3 has 14 amino acids. The V gene's germline CDR1 is LNHDA and CDR2 SQIVND (reference sequence).

The chain carries TRBV19 and TRBJ2-7; D remains unclear. Germline CDR1 reads LNHDA; CDR2 reads SQIVND (reference sequence). V was clipped by 3 bases and J by 3 bases, with 12 bases between them. The CDR3 is 14 amino acids. The CDR3 loop is CASSISPTGYEQYF. The DNA of the CDR3 is TGTGCCAGTAGTATTTCCCCAACGGGCTACGAGCAGTACTTC. The variable domain in full, completed from reference TRBV19 and TRBJ2-7, reads DGGITQSPKYLFRKEGQNVTLSCEQNLNHDAMYWYRQDPGQGLRLIYYSQIVNDFQKGDIAEGYSVSREKKESFPLTVTSAQKNPTAFYLCASSISPTGYEQYFGPGTRLTVT.

The chain is built from TRBV11-2 and TRBJ1-1, with D possibly TRBD1 on 5 matching bases. This CDR3 spans 13 amino acids. Trimming cost V 5 bases and J 4 bases, with 11 bases left between them. CDR1 and CDR2 from the germline V gene are SGHAT and FQNNGV. This chain's CDR3 is CASSPGGFTEAFF. The CDR3 DNA sequence: TGTGCCAGCAGCCCTGGGGGGTTCACTGAAGCTTTCTTT.

This chain joins TRBV7-2 and TRBJ2-5; D is uncertain. The CDR3 extends over 11 amino acids. Trimming stripped 5 bases from V and 9 bases from J, with 10 bases between. The V gene's germline CDR1 is SGHTA and CDR2 FQGNSA. This CDR3 is CASSMSRAQYF. The CDR3, as DNA: TGTGCCAGCAGCATGAGCCGGGCCCAGTACTTC.

The chain recombines TRBV15 with TRBJ2-4; D remains unclear. The CDR3 consists of 15 residues. The germline CDR1 and CDR2 sequences are LNHNV and YYDKDF (reference sequence). Trimming cost V 0 bases and J 3 bases, with 9 bases left between them. CDR3 sequence reads: CATSRDGPGKNIQYF. The CDR3 bases are TGTGCCACCAGCAGAGATGGTCCAGGCAAAAACATTCAGTACTTC.

This chain joins TRBV18 and TRBJ1-2; D unresolved. Looked up from germline, CDR1 is KGHSH and CDR2 is LQKENI. The CDR3 covers 13 residues. The germline V and J ends were trimmed by 4 bases and 8 bases, with 14 bases remaining between them. The CDR3 sequence: CASSLPSVIGYTF. CDR3 nucleotide sequence: TGTGCCAGCTCACTGCCTTCGGTAATAGGCTACACCTTC.

This chain uses TRBV5-1 with TRBJ1-6; possibly TRBD1 for D (6 bases). Germline V gives CDR1 SGHRS, CDR2 YFSETQ. V was pared by 7 bases and J by 5 bases, with 19 bases between. The CDR3 has 16 amino acids. In nucleotides, the CDR3 is TGCGCCAGCTGCCGAGGGGGTTCTTTTGATAATTCACCCCTCCACTTT. It codes for CASCRGGSFDNSPLHF.

The rearrangement links TRBV9 to TRBJ2-7; D not resolved. The V gene lost 2 bases and the J gene lost 0 bases, with 12 bases spanning the gap. The CDR3 has 15 amino acids. CDR1 is SGDLS and CDR2 is YYNGEE in the germline V gene. For the CDR3, the DNA is TGTGCCAGCAGCGTCAGCCTCGGCGGCTCCTACGAGCAGTACTTC. This codes for CASSVSLGGSYEQYF.

V usage is TRBV15 and J usage is TRBJ1-5; 10 nucleotides agree with TRBD1. V lost 1 base and J lost 6; bases outside the gene matches: 9. This CDR3 spans 17 amino acids. Germline CDR1 is LNHNV and CDR2 is YYDKDF (reference sequence). The CDR3 sequence: CATSRVGQGKGGQPQHF. The CDR3 bases are TGTGCCACCAGCAGAGTGGGACAGGGGAAGGGAGGTCAGCCCCAGCATTTT.

J is TRBJ2-2 and V is TRBV3-1 (or the pseudogene TRBV3-2); D not certain. The CDR3 is made up of 11 amino acids. Trimming left V 7 bases short and J 4 bases short, with 4 bases between. Germline CDR1 LGHDT, CDR2 YNNKEL (reference sequence). Here the CDR3 reads CASTLTGELFF. For the CDR3, the DNA is TGTGCCAGCACCCTCACCGGGGAGCTGTTTTTT.

This clone was counted only a few times. The chain couples TRBV2 to TRBJ1-4; D unclear. The V and J ends lost 11 bases and 0 bases respectively, with 13 bases between them. This CDR3 is built from 14 residues. CDR1 SNHLY and CDR2 FYNNEI come from the germline V gene. The chain's CDR3 is CASRPISTNEKLFF. CDR3 bases: TGTGCCTCCAGGCCGATTTCAACTAATGAAAAACTGTTTTTT.

This clone appeared a single time. The chain uses TRBV19 and TRBJ1-2, with 7 bases lining up with TRBD1. Germline CDR1 and CDR2: LNHDA and SQIVND (reference sequence). This CDR3 contains 16 residues. Losses at the gene ends were 3 bases for V and 3 bases for J; bases not matched to a gene: 10. The CDR3 loop reads CASSIRGAAPHYGYTF. DNA for the CDR3: TGTGCCAGTAGTATCAGGGGGGCGGCCCCCCACTATGGCTACACCTTC.

The chain links TRBV9 to TRBJ2-5; possibly TRBD2 for D (6 bases). V was trimmed by 4 bases and J by 5 bases, leaving 15 bases between them. CDR1 and CDR2 from the germline V gene are SGDLS and YYNGEE. The CDR3 contains 14 residues. CDR3 region: CASSTTGTGETQYF. The CDR3 DNA sequence: TGTGCCAGCAGCACCACCGGGACTGGGGAGACCCAGTACTTC.

As DNA, the CDR3 is TGTGCCTGGAGTCTTCGATCCGGGACAGCGAACTATGGCTACACCTTC. As protein: CAWSLRSGTANYGYTF. The chain joins TRBV30 to TRBJ1-2; 7 bases line up with TRBD1. V trimming: 2 bases; J trimming: 2 bases; junction bases outside the gene matches: 11. There are 16 residues in the CDR3. Germline CDR1 reads GTSNPN; CDR2 reads SVGIG (reference sequence).